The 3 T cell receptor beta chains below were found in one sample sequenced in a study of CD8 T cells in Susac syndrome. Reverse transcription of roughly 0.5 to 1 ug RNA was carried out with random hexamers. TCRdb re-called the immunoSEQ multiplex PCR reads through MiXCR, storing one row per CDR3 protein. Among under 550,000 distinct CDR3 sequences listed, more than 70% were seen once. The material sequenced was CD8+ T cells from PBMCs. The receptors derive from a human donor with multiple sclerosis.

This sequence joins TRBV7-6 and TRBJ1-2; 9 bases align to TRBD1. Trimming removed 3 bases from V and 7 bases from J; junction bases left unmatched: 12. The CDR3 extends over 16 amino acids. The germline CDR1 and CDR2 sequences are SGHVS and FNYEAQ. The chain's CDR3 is CASSLEPQGARGGYTF. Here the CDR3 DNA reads TGTGCCAGCAGCTTGGAACCACAGGGGGCGAGGGGTGGCTACACCTTC.

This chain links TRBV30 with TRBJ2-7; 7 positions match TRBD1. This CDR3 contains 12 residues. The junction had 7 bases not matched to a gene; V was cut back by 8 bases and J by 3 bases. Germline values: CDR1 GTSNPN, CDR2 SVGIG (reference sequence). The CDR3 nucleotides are TGTGCCGCTGGGACAGCCTACTACGAGCAGTACTTC. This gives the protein CAAGTAYYEQYF.

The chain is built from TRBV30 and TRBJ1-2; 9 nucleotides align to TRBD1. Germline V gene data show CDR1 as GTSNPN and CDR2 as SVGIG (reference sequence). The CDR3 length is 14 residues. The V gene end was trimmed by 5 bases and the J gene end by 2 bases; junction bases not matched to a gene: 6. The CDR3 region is CAWFDRGANYGYTF. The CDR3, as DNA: TGTGCCTGGTTTGACAGGGGGGCGAACTATGGCTACACCTTC.